One and the same sample provided the 29 T cell receptor beta chains below, sequenced in a study of type 1 regulatory T cells. TCRdb reprocessed the reads via MiXCR and lists one record per CDR3 protein. The data hold 80,000 to 100,000 distinct CDR3 sequences, with roughly a third observed a single time. Sequencing was performed on CD4+ T cells, either the whole sample or a sorted fraction (not recorded which). Receptors originate from a human donor in good health.

V gene TRBV18 combines with J gene TRBJ2-7; D unresolved. The CDR3 consists of 14 residues. V lost 3 bases, J lost 3 bases, and 12 bases lay in between. Germline values: CDR1 KGHSH, CDR2 LQKENI. CDR3 loop: CASSPSTGNYEQYF. In DNA form, the CDR3 reads TGTGCCAGCTCACCCTCGACCGGAAACTACGAGCAGTACTTC.

This clonotype was seen a handful of times. The chain has TRBV4-2 and TRBJ2-2; 9 bases line up with TRBD2. The V gene's germline CDR1 is LGHNA and CDR2 YNFKEQ. This CDR3 has 15 residues. J gave up 4 bases and V 3 bases, and 3 bases lay outside the gene matches. The CDR3 is CASSQVSGSTGELFF. CDR3 nucleotide sequence: TGTGCCAGCAGCCAGGTTAGCGGGAGCACCGGGGAGCTGTTTTTT.

V usage is TRBV5-4 and J usage is TRBJ2-5; the D is unclear. The V gene lost 4 bases and the J gene lost 1 base, with 11 bases spanning the gap. The length of the CDR3 is 14 residues. CDR1 is SGHNT and CDR2 is YYREEE in the germline V gene (reference sequence). The CDR3 region has the DNA TGTGCCAGCAGCGGATCCAACAGCCAAGAGACCCAGTACTTC. Amino acids: CASSGSNSQETQYF.

The rearrangement joins TRBV6-1 to TRBJ2-4; D gene uncertain. The V and J ends lost 10 bases and 2 bases respectively, with 18 bases between them. Germline CDR1 and CDR2: MNHNS and SASEGT. The CDR3 is 15 residues long. CDR3 in DNA: TGTGCCATTACTCCGACACTGCTGTCCAAAAACATTCAGTACTTC. It specifies CAITPTLLSKNIQYF.

The chain links TRBV20-1 to TRBJ2-3, with D tentatively TRBD2 (5 bases). Germline V gene data show CDR1 as DFQATT and CDR2 as SNEGSKA (reference sequence). The CDR3 length is 14 residues. Trimming took off 0 bases at V and 2 bases at J, with 9 bases between the two ends. The CDR3 DNA follows: TGCAGTGCTAGAGATCCGGGGAACACAGATACGCAGTATTTT. Translating gives CSARDPGNTDTQYF.

This clonotype has a single count. The chain joins TRBV29-1 to TRBJ2-7; weak D call: TRBD2 (7 bases). The ends were cut back, 6 bases at V and 1 base at J, with 22 bases in the middle. CDR3 length: 16 residues. Germline V CDR1 and CDR2: SQVTM, ANQGSEA. The CDR3 DNA reads as TGCAGCGTCGGGGACAAGGGGCTGGGGGGGTCCTACGAGCAGTACTTC. Protein sequence: CSVGDKGLGGSYEQYF.

The rearrangement links TRBV4-3 to TRBJ2-7; TRBD1 aligns across 8 bases. The CDR3 covers 14 residues. Per the germline V gene, CDR1 is LGHNA and CDR2 is YSLEER. V was clipped by 5 bases and J by 2 bases; unmatched bases: 5. The CDR3 reads CASSARTGPYEQYF. CDR3 coding DNA: TGCGCCAGCAGCGCTCGGACAGGGCCCTACGAGCAGTACTTC.

A few counts support this clonotype. The chain recombines TRBV5-1 with TRBJ2-5; the match to TRBD1 covers 10 bases. Looked up from germline, CDR1 is SGHRS and CDR2 is YFSETQ. V dropped 4 bases and J dropped 2; count of bases not matched to a gene: 8. This CDR3 contains 16 residues. The CDR3 loop is CASSLGQGIGQETQYF. The CDR3 DNA is TGCGCCAGCAGCCTGGGACAGGGGATAGGGCAAGAGACCCAGTACTTC.

The chain links TRBV10-3 to TRBJ2-3; D is undetermined. There are 16 residues in the CDR3. CDR1 is ENHRY and CDR2 is SYGVKD in the germline V gene. V dropped 3 bases and J dropped 2 bases, with 15 bases sitting between them. As DNA, the CDR3 is TGTGCCATCAGTGACTTAGGCCTGAGAACCACAGATACGCAGTATTTT. Translated: CAISDLGLRTTDTQYF.

This chain links TRBV7-8 with TRBJ2-5, with 9 nucleotides matching TRBD2. This CDR3 spans 15 amino acids. Per germline, CDR1 SGHVS and CDR2 FQNEAQ. The CDR3 bases are TGTGCTATTGAAACGGAGCGGGAGGCTCAAGAGACCCAGTACTTC. Translated, it gives CAIETEREAQETQYF. Full variable domain (remainder filled in from reference TRBV7-8 and TRBJ2-5): GAGVSQSPRYKVAKRGQDVALRCDPISGHVSLFWYQQALGQGPEFLTYFQNEAQLDKSGLPSDRFFAERPEGSVSTLKIQRTQQEDSAVYLCAIETEREAQETQYFGPGTRLLVL.

This clonotype showed up just a few times. V usage is TRBV5-6 and J usage is TRBJ2-5; 8 bases match TRBD1. V dropped 4 bases and J dropped 5; count of bases not matched to a gene: 10. CDR3 size: 15 residues. Germline V gene lookup returns CDR1 SGHDT and CDR2 YYEEEE. The CDR3 coding sequence is TGTGCCAGCAGCCCCAAGACAGGGACAGGCGAGACCCAGTACTTC. Its translation: CASSPKTGTGETQYF.

A few counts support this clonotype. This chain links TRBV2 with TRBJ1-2; TRBD1 agrees at 8 bases. The ends lost 6 bases at V and 5 bases at J; junction bases unmatched: 8. The CDR3 is 14 residues long. Germline V lookup: CDR1 SNHLY, CDR2 FYNNEI. The CDR3 protein is CASSQDRDGYGYTF. The DNA for the CDR3 is TGTGCCAGCAGCCAGGACAGGGATGGGTATGGCTACACCTTC.

The J gene is TRBJ1-5, the V gene TRBV25-1; 9 positions agree with TRBD1. V lost 4 bases and J lost 6; bases outside the gene matches: 4. CDR3 length: 14 amino acids. Germline CDR1 and CDR2: MGHDK and SYGVNS. The CDR3 DNA sequence: TGTGCCAGCAGTGGGACAGGGGAGGCTCAGCCCCAGCATTTT. The encoded protein is CASSGTGEAQPQHF.

V and J are TRBV6-5 and TRBJ2-7; TRBD1 agrees at 8 bases. The CDR3 loop spans 16 amino acids. V trimming: 7 bases; J trimming: 2 bases; junction bases outside the gene matches: 13. The germline V gene has CDR1 MNHEY and CDR2 SVGAGI. CDR3 protein: CASTIDRDRRTYEQYF. CDR3 bases: TGTGCCAGCACCATAGATCGGGACAGGAGAACCTACGAGCAGTACTTC.

Only a few counts were recorded for this clonotype. V and J are TRBV2 and TRBJ1-2; D remains unclear. With 4 bases removed from V and 8 bases from J, the gap between germline ends came to 17 bases. This CDR3 comprises 14 residues. Germline V gene data show CDR1 as SNHLY and CDR2 as FYNNEI. CDR3 nucleotides: TGTGCCAGCAGTGTTTTGGGATCGTCTGGAGGCTACACCTTC. It encodes CASSVLGSSGGYTF.

The chain employs TRBV28 and TRBJ2-7; the D call may be TRBD1 or TRBD2 (6 bases each). V lost 5 bases, J lost 1 base, and 18 bases lay in between. This CDR3 is 16 amino acids long. Germline CDR1 reads MDHEN; CDR2 reads SYDVKM. CDR3 loop: CASSTKTRGGSYEQYF. The DNA of the CDR3 is TGTGCCAGCAGTACAAAAACCAGGGGAGGATCCTACGAGCAGTACTTC.

This clonotype was detected a few times. The V call is TRBV7-9, the J call TRBJ2-7, with D perhaps TRBD1 (5 bases). The V and J ends lost 2 bases and 6 bases respectively, with 11 bases between them. From germline, CDR1 is SEHNR and CDR2 FQNEAQ (reference sequence). This CDR3 contains 13 residues. The CDR3 protein is CASSLQGPGEQYF. The DNA for the CDR3 is TGTGCCAGCAGCTTACAGGGTCCGGGCGAGCAGTACTTC.

The CDR3, as DNA: TGTGCCAGCAGCCCCGGTCCGGGCGAGCAGTACTTC. Protein: CASSPGPGEQYF. The chain uses TRBV7-2 and TRBJ2-7, with no clear D. V gave up 5 bases and J gave up 6 bases, with 11 bases separating them. Per germline, CDR1 SGHTA and CDR2 FQGNSA. This CDR3 spans 12 amino acids.

The sample holds a few counts of this clonotype. The rearrangement links TRBV7-2 to TRBJ1-2; a possible D gene is TRBD1 (6 bases). The CDR3 length is 12 residues. CDR1 is SGHTA, CDR2 FQGNSA, per germline. V shed 6 bases and J shed 7 bases, with 12 bases lying between them. The CDR3 sequence is CASSEGGSGYTF. The CDR3 bases are TGTGCCAGCAGTGAGGGGGGCTCTGGCTACACCTTC. Based on the CDR3 plus reference TRBV7-2 and TRBJ1-2, the full variable domain is GAGVSQSPSNKVTEKGKDVELRCDPISGHTALYWYRQSLGQGLEFLIYFQGNSAPDKSGLPSDRFSAERTGGSVSTLTIQRTQQEDSAVYLCASSEGGSGYTFGSGTRLTVV.

The chain combines TRBV7-9 with TRBJ1-2; 10 bases match TRBD1. The length of the CDR3 is 17 residues. The J segment lost 8 bases and the V segment lost 3 bases, leaving 15 bases of the junction unmatched. The germline CDR1 and CDR2 sequences are SEHNR and FQNEAQ (reference sequence). CDR3 region: CASSLEGTGAPLRGYTF. The CDR3 DNA sequence: TGTGCCAGCAGCTTGGAGGGGACAGGGGCCCCCCTGCGAGGCTACACCTTC.

This chain links TRBV14 with TRBJ2-3; TRBD1 or TRBD2 may be the D gene (5 bases each). Germline values: CDR1 SGHDN, CDR2 FVKESK. The CDR3 has 15 residues. V lost 1 base and J 9 bases, leaving 17 bases between the germline ends. CDR3 sequence: CASSQGGMNALTQYF. The CDR3 bases are TGTGCCAGCAGCCAAGGGGGGATGAATGCGTTAACGCAGTATTTT. The full variable domain, in which reference TRBV14 and TRBJ2-3 provide the parts outside the CDR3, is EAGVTQFPSHSVIEKGQTVTLRCDPISGHDNLYWYRRVMGKEIKFLLHFVKESKQDESGMPNNRFLAERTGGTYSTLKVQPAELEDSGVYFCASSQGGMNALTQYFGPGTRLTVL.

The rearrangement links TRBV20-1 to TRBJ2-3; D is perhaps TRBD1 (5 bases). The V gene's germline CDR1 is DFQATT and CDR2 SNEGSKA (reference sequence). Trimming removed 3 bases at V and 3 bases at J, with 19 bases between. The CDR3 consists of 16 residues. In DNA form, the CDR3 reads TGCAGTGCTAGCTCTCAGGGTTCAGCCGTTACAGATACGCAGTATTTT. This sequence encodes CSASSQGSAVTDTQYF.

This clonotype was seen a few times. The chain carries TRBV4-1 and TRBJ1-4; no definite D call. Trimming took off 6 bases at V and 2 bases at J, with 19 bases between the two ends. Germline V gene data show CDR1 as MGHRA and CDR2 as YSYEKL. CDR3 size: 17 residues. CDR3 region: CASRTIPALSTNEKLFF. CDR3 bases: TGCGCCAGCAGGACAATCCCTGCGCTTTCTACTAATGAAAAACTGTTTTTT.

This clonotype was seen more than once but under ten times. This chain joins TRBV7-2 and TRBJ2-7; possible D gene TRBD2, 6 bases. CDR1 is SGHTA, CDR2 FQGNSA, per germline. Trimming stripped 1 base from V and 6 bases from J, with 16 bases between. The CDR3 runs 15 residues. The CDR3 nucleotides read TGTGCCAGCAGCTTAGAACCGACTAGGGCGGGCGAGCAGTACTTC. Translating it yields CASSLEPTRAGEQYF.

This chain joins TRBV4-1 and TRBJ2-2; no firm D call. Between the trimmed V and J ends, which lost 0 bases and 7 bases, there was a span of 12 bases. The CDR3 loop spans 15 amino acids. CDR1 is MGHRA and CDR2 is YSYEKL in the germline V gene. In DNA, the CDR3 is TGCGCCAGCAGCCAAGATGTGATCAGCCGCGGGGAGCTGTTTTTT. This sequence encodes CASSQDVISRGELFF.

The chain combines TRBV7-8 with TRBJ2-7; maybe TRBD2 (5 bases). CDR1 is SGHVS and CDR2 is FQNEAQ in the germline V gene. There are 15 residues in the CDR3. The V gene lost 5 bases and the J gene lost 5 bases, with 19 bases spanning the gap. CDR3 nucleotides: TGTGCCAGCAGCCCAGATGGTGGTCGAGGGAACGAGCAGTACTTC. The encoded protein is CASSPDGGRGNEQYF.

The rearrangement links TRBV6-6 to TRBJ2-3, with TRBD2 identical over 10 bases. The germline CDR1 and CDR2 sequences are MNHNY and SVGAGI (reference sequence). V was pared by 6 bases and J by 6 bases, with 3 bases of the junction left unmatched. The length of the CDR3 is 13 residues. CDR3 region: CASRGTSEDTQYF. CDR3 DNA: TGTGCCAGCAGAGGGACTAGCGAGGATACGCAGTATTTT.

In this sample, this clonotype turned up a few times. This chain uses TRBV29-1 with TRBJ2-7; TRBD2 aligns across 9 bases. The ends lost 7 bases at V and 0 bases at J; junction bases unmatched: 4. The germline V gene has CDR1 SQVTM and CDR2 ANQGSEA. There are 13 residues in the CDR3. CDR3: CSASSGSSYEQYF. In nucleotides, the CDR3 is TGCAGCGCGAGTAGCGGGAGCTCCTACGAGCAGTACTTC.

The rearrangement links TRBV6-2 or TRBV6-3 to TRBJ2-7; the match to TRBD1 covers 9 bases. J lost 3 bases, V lost 5 bases, and 11 bases had no gene match. CDR3 length equals 16 residues. Germline values: CDR1 MNHEY, CDR2 SVGEGT. In DNA form, the CDR3 reads TGTGCCAGCAGTCCCCTCTCGACAGGGGGGCACTACGAGCAGTACTTC. This codes for CASSPLSTGGHYEQYF.